Listed here are 13 T cell receptor beta chains from one sample, sequenced in a study of cytotoxic CD8 clonotypes in ibrutinib-treated CLL. Measured with immunoSEQ multiplex PCR; TCRdb has only the in-frame clones, and not every one. The repertoire has approximately 150,000 clones, more than 70% of them found once; the top ten carry 3% to 3.5%. The sequences come from PBMCs, collected at disease progression, from a patient treated with ibrutinib. Every receptor here comes from a human donor with chronic lymphocytic leukemia.

The CDR3: CASSSTGGSSYNEQFF. Here the CDR3 DNA reads TGTGCCAGCAGCTCCACCGGAGGCAGCTCCTACAATGAGCAGTTCTTC. This chain uses TRBV11-2 with TRBJ2-1; D is possibly TRBD2 (5 bases). The CDR3 loop spans 16 amino acids. V was shortened by 4 bases and J by 0 bases, with 13 bases between the two germline ends. The V gene's germline CDR1 is SGHAT and CDR2 FQNNGV.

J is TRBJ2-3 and V is TRBV4-3, with 11 bases matching TRBD2. V shed 4 bases and J 3 bases; nucleotides not matched to a gene: 15. The CDR3 runs to 19 residues. Germline V gene lookup returns CDR1 LGHNA and CDR2 YSLEER. The CDR3 bases are TGCGCCAGCAGCCTCAAACCCCGGTTAGCGGGAGGGCCAACAGATACGCAGTATTTT. It encodes CASSLKPRLAGGPTDTQYF.

This clone turned up a few times. The chain links TRBV11-3 to TRBJ1-2, with D perhaps matching TRBD1 (5 bases). This CDR3 has 12 residues. Germline CDR1 and CDR2: SGHNT and YENEEA. The V end lost 1 base, the J end lost 12 bases, and 12 bases lay between the germline ends. Here the CDR3 reads CASSLVRGFDTF. CDR3 sequence (DNA): TGTGCCAGCAGCTTAGTTCGGGGGTTTGACACCTTC.

As concerns this clone: Relative to the germline gene, one junction end is altered; a read error may explain this. The chain couples TRBV7-3 to TRBJ2-1; possible D gene TRBD2, 6 bases. Per germline, CDR1 SGHTA and CDR2 FQGTGA. This CDR3 contains 15 residues. DNA of the CDR3: TGTGCCAGCAGCTTAGCGGGGCAGTCCTCCAATGAGCAGTTCTTC. It specifies CASSLAGQSSNEQFF. Combining the CDR3 with reference TRBV7-3 and TRBJ2-1 gives the whole variable domain GAGVSQTPSNKVTEKGKYVELRCDPISGHTALYWYRQSLGQGPEFLIYFQGTGAADDSGLPNDRFFAVRPEGSVSTLKIQRTERGDSAVYLCASSLAGQSSNEQFFGPGTRLTVL.

The count of this clone is one. The chain joins TRBV18 to TRBJ2-7; 7 nucleotides align to TRBD2. V lost 3 bases to trimming and J lost 3 bases; unmatched junction nucleotides: 11. CDR3 length: 16 residues. CDR1 KGHSH and CDR2 LQKENI come from the germline V gene. The CDR3 region has the DNA TGTGCCAGCTCACCTCGGGGGACTACCGGGCTCTACGAGCAGTACTTC. This gives the protein CASSPRGTTGLYEQYF.

The chain uses TRBV19 and TRBJ1-5; no clear D. The CDR3 has 13 amino acids. Between the trimmed V and J ends, which lost 5 bases and 1 base, there was a span of 6 bases. Germline CDR1 is LNHDA and CDR2 is SQIVND (reference sequence). For the CDR3, the DNA is TGTGCCAGTAGTCCCCTGAGCAATCAGCCCCAGCATTTT. Its protein is CASSPLSNQPQHF. The variable domain in full, with the rest retrieved from reference TRBV19 and TRBJ1-5, is DGGITQSPKYLFRKEGQNVTLSCEQNLNHDAMYWYRQDPGQGLRLIYYSQIVNDFQKGDIAEGYSVSREKKESFPLTVTSAQKNPTAFYLCASSPLSNQPQHFGDGTRLSIL.

The chain uses TRBV9 and TRBJ1-1; 8 bases fit TRBD1. Germline CDR1 SGDLS, CDR2 YYNGEE. The CDR3 is 13 amino acids. The V and J ends lost 0 bases and 10 bases, in that order; junction bases with no gene match: 5. DNA for the CDR3: TGTGCCAGCAGCGTAGCTTTCGGACAGGGAGCTTTCTTT. Its translation is CASSVAFGQGAFF.

This chain joins TRBV27 and TRBJ2-7; D gene unclear. CDR1 is MNHEY and CDR2 is SMNVEV in the germline V gene (reference sequence). This CDR3 has 12 amino acids. Trimming took 4 bases from V and 2 from J, leaving 6 bases between them. The CDR3 DNA is TGTGCCAGCAGTTCCCCTCCCTACGAGCAGTACTTC. It yields the protein CASSSPPYEQYF.

The sample holds one count of this clone. V is TRBV27 and J is TRBJ2-2; a possible D gene is TRBD1 (6 bases). V was shortened by 6 bases and J by 4 bases, with 15 bases between the two germline ends. The CDR3 sequence is 15 residues long. Germline lookup yields CDR1 MNHEY and CDR2 SMNVEV (reference sequence). The CDR3 nucleotides read TGTGCCAGCAGCCGCATACAGGGTATCACCGGGGAGCTGTTTTTT. Its protein product is CASSRIQGITGELFF.

This clone was found a few times. The rearrangement links TRBV18 to TRBJ1-5, with no clear D. The CDR3 sequence is 16 residues long. CDR1 is KGHSH, CDR2 LQKENI, per germline. Trimming stripped 3 bases from V and 4 bases from J, with 16 bases between. The CDR3 region is CASSPRRYGGNQPQHF. CDR3 nucleotide sequence: TGTGCCAGCTCACCCCGAAGGTACGGAGGAAATCAGCCCCAGCATTTT.

The chain uses TRBV27 and TRBJ2-7, with 7 bases fitting TRBD1. CDR1 and CDR2 from the germline V gene are MNHEY and SMNVEV (reference sequence). This CDR3 is built from 13 residues. The ends lost 2 bases at V and 7 bases at J; junction bases unmatched: 5. The CDR3 reads CASSLPGGVEQYF. CDR3 DNA sequence: TGTGCCAGCAGTTTACCAGGGGGTGTAGAGCAGTACTTC.

The chain carries TRBV5-4 and TRBJ1-1, with D hard to call. Germline-derived CDR1 and CDR2 are SGHNT and YYREEE (reference sequence). The CDR3 has 14 residues. V dropped 0 bases and J dropped 1 base, with 7 bases sitting between them. This CDR3 is CASSLDGPNTEAFF. In DNA, the CDR3 is TGTGCCAGCAGCTTGGATGGCCCGAACACTGAAGCTTTCTTT.

The chain recombines TRBV7-8 with TRBJ1-5; possibly TRBD1 for D (5 bases). The V end lost 0 bases, the J end lost 7 bases, and 13 bases lay between the germline ends. This CDR3 has 15 residues. Germline assignment: CDR1 SGHVS and CDR2 FQNEAQ. CDR3 bases: TGTGCCAGCAGCTTAGCGTCCAGGGAGCTACAGCCCCAGCATTTT. Its protein is CASSLASRELQPQHF.